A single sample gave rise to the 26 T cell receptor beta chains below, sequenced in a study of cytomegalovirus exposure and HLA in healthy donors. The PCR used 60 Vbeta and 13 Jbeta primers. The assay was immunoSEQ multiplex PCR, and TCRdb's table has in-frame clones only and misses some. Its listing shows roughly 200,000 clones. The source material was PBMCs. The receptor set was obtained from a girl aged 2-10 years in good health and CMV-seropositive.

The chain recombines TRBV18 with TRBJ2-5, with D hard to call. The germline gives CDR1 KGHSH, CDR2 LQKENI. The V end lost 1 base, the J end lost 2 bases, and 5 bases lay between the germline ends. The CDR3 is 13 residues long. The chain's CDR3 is CASSPRPQETQYF. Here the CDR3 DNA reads TGTGCCAGCTCACCACGGCCGCAAGAGACCCAGTACTTC.

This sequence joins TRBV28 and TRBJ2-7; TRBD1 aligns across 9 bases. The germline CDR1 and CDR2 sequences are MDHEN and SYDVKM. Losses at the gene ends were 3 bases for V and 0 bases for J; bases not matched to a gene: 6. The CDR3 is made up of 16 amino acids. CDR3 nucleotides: TGTGCCAGCAGTTTCCTCGGACAGGGGATCTCCTACGAGCAGTACTTC. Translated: CASSFLGQGISYEQYF.

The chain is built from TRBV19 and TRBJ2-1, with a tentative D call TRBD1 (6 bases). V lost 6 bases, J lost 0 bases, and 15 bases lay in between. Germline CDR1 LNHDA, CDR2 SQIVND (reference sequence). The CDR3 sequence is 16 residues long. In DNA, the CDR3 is TGTGCCAGTAGCATCCCAGGGGTTGACTCCTACAATGAGCAGTTCTTC. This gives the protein CASSIPGVDSYNEQFF. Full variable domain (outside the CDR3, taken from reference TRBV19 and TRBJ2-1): DGGITQSPKYLFRKEGQNVTLSCEQNLNHDAMYWYRQDPGQGLRLIYYSQIVNDFQKGDIAEGYSVSREKKESFPLTVTSAQKNPTAFYLCASSIPGVDSYNEQFFGPGTRLTVL.

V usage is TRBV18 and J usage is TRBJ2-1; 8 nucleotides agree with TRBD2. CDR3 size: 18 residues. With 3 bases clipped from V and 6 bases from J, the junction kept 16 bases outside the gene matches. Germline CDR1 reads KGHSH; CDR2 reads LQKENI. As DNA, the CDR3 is TGTGCCAGCTCACCCCAAGCCCTAAGCGGGAGTAGGGGCAATGAGCAGTTCTTC. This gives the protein CASSPQALSGSRGNEQFF.

CDR3 in amino acids: CASSSKHRGGYTF. The CDR3 DNA reads as TGTGCCAGCAGCTCCAAACACAGGGGCGGCTACACCTTC. The chain has TRBV28 and TRBJ1-2; TRBD1 matches at 7 bases. V dropped 6 bases and J dropped 8; count of bases not matched to a gene: 9. This CDR3 comprises 13 residues. The germline CDR1 and CDR2 sequences are MDHEN and SYDVKM.

In DNA, the CDR3 is TGTGCCAGCTCACCGACTCCTATTAGCACAGATACGCAGTATTTT. Its translation: CASSPTPISTDTQYF. The chain joins TRBV18 to TRBJ2-3, with D unclear. The CDR3 runs to 15 residues. CDR1 and CDR2 (germline): KGHSH, LQKENI. Deletions cut 3 bases from V and 0 bases from J, with 10 bases between. Full variable domain (remainder filled in from reference TRBV18 and TRBJ2-3): NAGVMQNPRHLVRRRGQEARLRCSPMKGHSHVYWYRQLPEEGLKFMVYLQKENIIDESGMPKERFSAEFPKEGPSILRIQQVVRGDSAAYFCASSPTPISTDTQYFGPGTRLTVL.

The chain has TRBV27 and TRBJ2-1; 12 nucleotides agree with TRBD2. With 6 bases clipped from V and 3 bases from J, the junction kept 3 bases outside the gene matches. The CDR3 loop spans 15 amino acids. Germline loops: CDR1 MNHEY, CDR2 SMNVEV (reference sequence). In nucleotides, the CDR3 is TGTGCCAGCAGGACTAGCGGGAGTCTCTACAATGAGCAGTTCTTC. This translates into CASRTSGSLYNEQFF.

The CDR3 loop is CASSPTDRDGYTF. The CDR3 DNA follows: TGTGCCAGCTCACCTACGGACAGGGATGGCTACACCTTC. V is TRBV18 and J is TRBJ1-2; 8 bases map to TRBD1. The junction had 3 bases not matched to a gene; V was cut back by 3 bases and J by 6 bases. This CDR3 comprises 13 residues. Germline V gives CDR1 KGHSH, CDR2 LQKENI.

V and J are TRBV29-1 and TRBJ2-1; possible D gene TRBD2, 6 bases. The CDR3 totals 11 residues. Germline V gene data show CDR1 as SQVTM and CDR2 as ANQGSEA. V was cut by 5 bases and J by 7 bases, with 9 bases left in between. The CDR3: CSVYRGNEQFF. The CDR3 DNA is TGCAGCGTTTACCGGGGGAATGAGCAGTTCTTC.

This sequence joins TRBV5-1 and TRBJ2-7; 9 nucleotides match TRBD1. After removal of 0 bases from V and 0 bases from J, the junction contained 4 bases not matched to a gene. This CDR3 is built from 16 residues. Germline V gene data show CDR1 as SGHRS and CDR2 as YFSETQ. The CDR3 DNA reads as TGCGCCAGCAGCTTGGGCCGGGACAGGGTCTCCTACGAGCAGTACTTC. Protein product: CASSLGRDRVSYEQYF.

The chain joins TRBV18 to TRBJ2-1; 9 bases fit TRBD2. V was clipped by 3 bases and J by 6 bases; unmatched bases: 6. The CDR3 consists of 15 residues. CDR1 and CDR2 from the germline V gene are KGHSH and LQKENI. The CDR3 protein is CASSPTSGVGNEQFF. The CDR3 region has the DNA TGTGCCAGCTCACCGACTAGCGGAGTTGGCAATGAGCAGTTCTTC.

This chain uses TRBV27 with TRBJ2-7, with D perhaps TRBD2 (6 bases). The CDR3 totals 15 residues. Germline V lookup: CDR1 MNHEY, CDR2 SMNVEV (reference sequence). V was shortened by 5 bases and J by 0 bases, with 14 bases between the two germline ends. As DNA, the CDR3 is TGTGCCAGCAGTGGGACTCAACTACCCTCCTACGAGCAGTACTTC. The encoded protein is CASSGTQLPSYEQYF.

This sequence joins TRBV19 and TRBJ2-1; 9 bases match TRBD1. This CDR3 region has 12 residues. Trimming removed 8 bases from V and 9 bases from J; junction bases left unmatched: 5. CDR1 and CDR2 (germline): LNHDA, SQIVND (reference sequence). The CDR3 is CASGDRASEQFF. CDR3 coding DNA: TGTGCCAGTGGGGACAGGGCTAGTGAGCAGTTCTTC. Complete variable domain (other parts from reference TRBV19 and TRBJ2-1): DGGITQSPKYLFRKEGQNVTLSCEQNLNHDAMYWYRQDPGQGLRLIYYSQIVNDFQKGDIAEGYSVSREKKESFPLTVTSAQKNPTAFYLCASGDRASEQFFGPGTRLTVL.

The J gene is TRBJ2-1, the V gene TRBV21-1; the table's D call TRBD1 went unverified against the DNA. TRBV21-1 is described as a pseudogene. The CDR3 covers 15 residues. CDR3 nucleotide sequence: TGTGCCAGCAGCACCCTGGGACAGGGGGCGAATGAGCAGTTCTTC. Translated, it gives CASSTLGQGANEQFF.

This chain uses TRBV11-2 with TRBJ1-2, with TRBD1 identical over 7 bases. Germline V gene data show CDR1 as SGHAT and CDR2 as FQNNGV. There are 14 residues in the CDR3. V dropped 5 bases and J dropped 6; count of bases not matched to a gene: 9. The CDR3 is CASSHPTGIHGYTF. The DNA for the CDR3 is TGTGCCAGCAGCCACCCGACAGGGATTCATGGCTACACCTTC.

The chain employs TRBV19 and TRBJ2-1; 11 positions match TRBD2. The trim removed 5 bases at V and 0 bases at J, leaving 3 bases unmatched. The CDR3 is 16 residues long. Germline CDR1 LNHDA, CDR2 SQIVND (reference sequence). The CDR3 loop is CASSFTSGSSYNEQFF. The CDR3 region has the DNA TGTGCCAGTAGTTTTACTAGCGGGAGCTCCTACAATGAGCAGTTCTTC.

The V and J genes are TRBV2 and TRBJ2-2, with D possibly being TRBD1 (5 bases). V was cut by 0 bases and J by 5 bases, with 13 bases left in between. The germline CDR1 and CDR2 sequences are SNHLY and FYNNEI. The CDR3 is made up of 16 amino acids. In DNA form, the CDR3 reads TGTGCCAGCAGTGAAGCCGGCAACAGGCCAACCGGGGAGCTGTTTTTT. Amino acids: CASSEAGNRPTGELFF.

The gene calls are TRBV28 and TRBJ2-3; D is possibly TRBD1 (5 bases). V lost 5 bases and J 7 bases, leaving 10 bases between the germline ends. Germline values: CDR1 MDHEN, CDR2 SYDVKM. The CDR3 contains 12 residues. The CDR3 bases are TGTGCCAGCAGTCTCCGACAGAATACGCAGTATTTT. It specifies CASSLRQNTQYF. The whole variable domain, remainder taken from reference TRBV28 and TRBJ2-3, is DVKVTQSSRYLVKRTGEKVFLECVQDMDHENMFWYRQDPGLGLRLIYFSYDVKMKEKGDIPEGYSVSREKKERFSLILESASTNQTSMYLCASSLRQNTQYFGPGTRLTVL.

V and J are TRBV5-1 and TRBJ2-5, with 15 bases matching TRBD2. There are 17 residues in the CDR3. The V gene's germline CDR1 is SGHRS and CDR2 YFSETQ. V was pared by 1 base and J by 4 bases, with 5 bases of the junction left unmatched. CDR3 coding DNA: TGCGCCAGCAGCTTGCTGGGACTAGCGGGAGGTTCAGAGACCCAGTACTTC. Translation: CASSLLGLAGGSETQYF.

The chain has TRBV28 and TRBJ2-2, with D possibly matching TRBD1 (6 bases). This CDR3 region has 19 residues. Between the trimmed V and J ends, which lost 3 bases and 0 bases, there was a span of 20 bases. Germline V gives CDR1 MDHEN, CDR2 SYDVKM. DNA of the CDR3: TGTGCCAGCAGTTTCGGCAAGGCCTGGGGGCAGGCGAACACCGGGGAGCTGTTTTTT. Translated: CASSFGKAWGQANTGELFF. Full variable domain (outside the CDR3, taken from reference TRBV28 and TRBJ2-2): DVKVTQSSRYLVKRTGEKVFLECVQDMDHENMFWYRQDPGLGLRLIYFSYDVKMKEKGDIPEGYSVSREKKERFSLILESASTNQTSMYLCASSFGKAWGQANTGELFFGEGSRLTVL.

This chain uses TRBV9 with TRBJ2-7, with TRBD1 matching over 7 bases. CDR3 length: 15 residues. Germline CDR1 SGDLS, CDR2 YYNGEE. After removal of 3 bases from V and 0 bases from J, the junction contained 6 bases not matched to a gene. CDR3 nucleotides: TGTGCCAGCAGCGCCACGGGGACAGCCTCCTACGAGCAGTACTTC. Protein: CASSATGTASYEQYF.

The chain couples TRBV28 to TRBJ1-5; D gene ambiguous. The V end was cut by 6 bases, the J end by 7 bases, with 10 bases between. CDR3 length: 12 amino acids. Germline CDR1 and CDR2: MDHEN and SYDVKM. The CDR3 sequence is CASRLGEQPQHF. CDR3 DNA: TGTGCCAGCAGATTAGGAGAACAGCCCCAGCATTTT.

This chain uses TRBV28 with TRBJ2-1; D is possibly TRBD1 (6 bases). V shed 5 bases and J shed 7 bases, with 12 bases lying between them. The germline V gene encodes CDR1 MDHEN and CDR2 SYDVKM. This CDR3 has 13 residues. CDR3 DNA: TGTGCCAGCAGTATACAGGGTGGTAATGAGCAGTTCTTC. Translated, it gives CASSIQGGNEQFF.

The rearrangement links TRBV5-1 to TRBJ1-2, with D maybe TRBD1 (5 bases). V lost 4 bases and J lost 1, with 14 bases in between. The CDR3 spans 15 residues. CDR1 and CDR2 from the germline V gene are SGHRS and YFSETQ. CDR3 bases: TGCGCCAGCAGCCAAGACAGTATTCTTAACTATGGCTACACCTTC. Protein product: CASSQDSILNYGYTF.

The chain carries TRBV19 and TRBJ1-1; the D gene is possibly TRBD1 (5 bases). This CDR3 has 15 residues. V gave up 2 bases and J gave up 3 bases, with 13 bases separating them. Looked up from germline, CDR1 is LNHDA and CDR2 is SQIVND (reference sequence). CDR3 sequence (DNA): TGTGCCAGTAGTATATCAAGGGGAGGTGACACTGAAGCTTTCTTT. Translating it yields CASSISRGGDTEAFF.

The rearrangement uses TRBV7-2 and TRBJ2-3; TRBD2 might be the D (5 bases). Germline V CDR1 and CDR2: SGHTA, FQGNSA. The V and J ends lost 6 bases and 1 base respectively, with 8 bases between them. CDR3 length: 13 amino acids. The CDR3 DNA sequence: TGTGCCAGCAGGGCCGGGGGCACAGATACGCAGTATTTT. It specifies CASRAGGTDTQYF.